This T cell receptor beta chain was retrieved from a study of T cell clonality in common variable immunodeficiency (dated by TCRdb to the mid-2010s). Equivalent amounts of genomic DNA from CVID and control samples were used as sequencing input. For every sample, a 60 bp segment covering the rearranged TCRbeta CDR3 region was amplified and then sequenced. The immunoSEQ assay, a bias-corrected multiplex PCR combined with high-throughput sequencing, was used to amplify TCRbeta. As for the authors' bioinformatics: Every unique nucleotide sequence counted as a clone and was annotated with V, D and J genes, copy number and frequency. Sequences were labeled productive if in frame, and non-productive if out of frame or containing stop codons. Clonality was calculated from Shannon's entropy as previously described. The predicted amino acid sequences of productive clones were used to derive mean CDR3 Kyte-Doolittle hydropathy. Using the R hclust function, scaled V gene usage was clustered hierarchically with Manhattan distance and complete linkage. Sharing of clones by CDR3 amino acid sequence was evaluated through resampling of 12 repertoires per group over 100 rounds. The repertoires were searched for around 70 published EBV-specific and 245 published CMV-specific TCRbeta sequences. After a couple of CVID samples that produced fewer than 10,000 sequences were dropped from the analysis, some 41 CVID repertoires remained. Held by TCRdb, this immuneACCESS table contains in-frame sequences only and omits some clones. Under half of the omission traces to an unresolved V gene where checked; the cause of the rest is unknown. V and J calls and clone size are given by that table; D and trimming were obtained from the DNA. Listed for this sample are 15,000 to 20,000 clones, none observed only a single time. The ten largest clones take up about 6.3% of the sample.

CDR1 and CDR2, looked up from the germline V gene (reference sequence), are LNHDA and SQIVND. The CDR3, cysteine through phenylalanine, is 14 amino acids long. Part of the CDR3 DNA is given, 33 bases translated from base 1. Relative to germline, V is missing 6 bases and J is missing 5 bases, with 5 bases of the junction outside any gene match. CVID was diagnosed by standard criteria: serum IgG, IgA and/or IgM reduced below normal range, plus specific antibody deficiency. A total of roughly 44 subjects (roughly 15 female and approximately 30 male; age range roughly 9 to 64 years, mean age 40) were included in the CVID group. Most CVID patients and most healthy controls were of Caucasian heritage. At the time of study participation, every CVID subject had been on replacement immunoglobulin therapy for one year or longer. No CVID subject was ill or taking immunomodulatory or immunosuppressive medication when blood was collected. Heparinized peripheral whole blood samples of about 5 to 8 ml were collected from each donor. TCRbeta CDR3 repertoires were sequenced from genomic DNA of adults with common variable immune deficiency (CVID) and healthy adult controls. Diluted blood was density-centrifuged over Hypaque 1077 or Ficoll-Paque to isolate peripheral blood mononuclear cells. Genomic DNA was obtained from unsorted mononuclear cells using either Qiagen column purification or a centrifugation-based method.

This clone came up a few times. Its recognized antigen is unknown. The read ends 3 residues before the CDR3 terminus; that terminus is restored from the germline J gene. What the research found in general, with its limitations: Fewer TCRbeta clones were shared among CVID subjects than among healthy controls (p < 0.0001). Even though DNA input was the same, control samples had an average of approximately 82,000 unique sequences each, compared with roughly 30,000 in CVID samples. According to the authors, figuring out what caused the increased clonality in CVID would require sequencing the repertoires of T cell subpopulations. CVID TCRbeta sequences reportedly showed fewer deletions and N-nucleotide insertions and lacked highly modified clones with 13 or more V deletions. TCRbeta clonality was higher in CVID subjects than in healthy controls (t-test p = 0.018), and the increase was most characteristic of about a third of subjects. Correlations between repertoire features and clinical complications were limited by patient heterogeneity within the CVID cohort.

The clonotype originates from a human donor with common variable immunodeficiency. The chain was built from TRBV19 and TRBJ1-1; 11 bases in between match TRBD1. The sample consisted of peripheral blood mononuclear cells. The DNA read from the CDR3 is TGTGCCAGTAGGTGGACAGGGGGCAGAACTGAA. It encodes CASRWTGGRTE. The whole CDR3 protein reads CASRWTGGRTEAFF.